This TCR beta chain was sequenced during a study of OX40 agonist ivuxolimab in advanced cancers. Looking at the study overall: Melanoma, hepatocellular carcinoma, head and neck or renal cell cancer occurred in dose-escalation patients. Subjects had a mean age of around 63 years, with a range of 23 to 79; around 83% were male.

Study observations and caveats: Antigens targeted by the expanded peripheral T cells were not determined.

The CDR3 runs to 14 residues. V dropped 3 bases and J dropped 4 bases, with 10 bases sitting between them. The germline V gene has CDR1 MGHRA and CDR2 YSYEKL. No patient had autoimmune disease or received systemic immunosuppression. As to this clone: The antigen remains undetermined.

Clones were sequenced by immunoSEQ multiplex PCR, and TCRdb holds only the in-frame ones, with some missing. The sample shows 65,000 to 85,000 clones, 65% to 90% of them seen only once. This TCR derives from an adult with an advanced solid tumor such as melanoma, head and neck, liver or kidney cancer. V is TRBV4-1 and J is TRBJ1-5; D not certain. The source material was CD4+ or CD8+ T cells sorted from blood, sampled in a trial of the OX40 agonist ivuxolimab. This chain's CDR3 is CASSHPFRNQPQHF. In nucleotides, the CDR3 is TGCGCCAGCAGCCACCCCTTCAGAAATCAGCCCCAGCATTTT.